The clone carrying this T cell receptor beta chain was recorded at least ten times. Its antigen is undetermined. As it was prepared, the TCRbeta library received unique molecular identifiers. TCRdb re-called the PCR reads through MiXCR, storing one row per CDR3 protein. The table shows about 300,000 distinct CDR3 sequences, with 10% occurring only once. This CDR3 comprises 11 residues. Trimming shortened V by 0 bases and J by 12 bases, and 7 bases separated the two germline ends. Per germline, CDR1 SGHKS and CDR2 YYEKEE (reference sequence). The data are from a study of T-cell reconstitution after alpha-beta-depleted transplantation in children. The study's findings and limits: There were reportedly several hundred expanded graft clones from which alpha-beta T cells came about two months after transplant.

The specimen was PBMCs, collected before TCRalphabeta/CD19-depleted stem cell transplant. V is TRBV5-5 and J is TRBJ2-1; D unresolved. This receptor was identified in a boy under two years old with acute myeloid leukemia, due to receive a stem cell transplant. CDR3 amino acids: CASSLGWGQFF. The DNA for the CDR3 is TGTGCCAGCAGCTTGGGATGGGGGCAGTTCTTC.